These T cell receptor beta chains were read from a single sample in a study of identical twins. MiXCR, applied by TCRdb to the 5' RACE reads, yields one record per CDR3 protein. The table lists fewer than 650,000 distinct CDR3 sequences, more than 9% of them singletons. In addition, the sample was reused for a study of yellow fever vaccine responses in identical twins.

Sequencing was done on a sample of PBMCs. These receptors were collected from a woman younger than 35 in good health. CDR3s include the opening cysteine and the closing phenylalanine or tryptophan. Each record gives: D gene, V gene, J gene, CDR3 length, clone size, CDR3 DNA, CDR3 protein. D genes are given only for firm matches. Not all rows give a size; the values are once, few, many and, for expanded clones, a class.

>NA|TRBV12-3/TRBV12-4|TRBJ2-3|18|few
TGTGCCAGCAGCCCCCATTCGATACTAGCACCTAGCACAGATACGCAGTATTTT
CASSPHSILAPSTDTQYF
>NA|TRBV4-2|TRBJ2-3|15|NA
TGTGCCAGCAGCCAAGATGAGGGAGTCACAGATACGCAGTATTTT
CASSQDEGVTDTQYF
>NA|TRBV7-2|TRBJ2-1|14|NA
TGTGCCAGCAGCCCAAACTCAGTAGCTAATGAGCAGTTCTTC
CASSPNSVANEQFF
>NA|TRBV5-1|TRBJ2-1|13|many
TGCGCCAGCAGCTTGGGGGCTGCTGCTGAGCAGTTCTTC
CASSLGAAAEQFF
>TRBD1|TRBV2|TRBJ2-5|14|NA
TGTGCCAGCAGCGGGGTGCTTGAGGGGGCGACCCAGTACTTC
CASSGVLEGATQYF
>NA|TRBV29-1|TRBJ2-3|13|NA
TGCAGCGTCCGCGGACCGATCACAGATACGCAGTATTTT
CSVRGPITDTQYF
>NA|TRBV2|TRBJ1-4|12|NA
TGTGCCAGCACCCGAACTAATGAAAAACTGTTTTTT
CASTRTNEKLFF
>TRBD2|TRBV11-2|TRBJ2-5|18|many
TGTGCCAGCAGCTTCATGCAACCGGGACTAGCGGGGCAAGAGACCCAGTACTTC
CASSFMQPGLAGQETQYF
>TRBD2|TRBV7-8|TRBJ2-5|18|few
TGTGCCAGCAGCTTAGGACTAGCGGCGGGGAGGGGTGGGGAGACCCAGTACTTC
CASSLGLAAGRGGETQYF
>NA|TRBV7-6|TRBJ2-1|13|NA
TGTGCCAGCAAACCCTGGGCAGTCGATGAGCAGTTCTTC
CASKPWAVDEQFF
>NA|TRBV6-1|TRBJ2-7|15|NA
TGTGCCAGCAGATTTGAGGCAGGGAAGGAGAACGAGCAGTACTTC
CASRFEAGKENEQYF
>TRBD1|TRBV7-9|TRBJ2-5|16|many
TGTGCCAGCAGCTTAAACGGACAGGGGGTTCAAGAGACCCAGTACTTC
CASSLNGQGVQETQYF
>TRBD1|TRBV5-1|TRBJ2-5|14|few
TGCGCCAGCAGCTTGGACAGGGGGCCGGAGACCCAGTACTTC
CASSLDRGPETQYF
>NA|TRBV2|TRBJ1-5|14|many
TGTGCCAGCGGGGAGGGGCAGGGGCTTCAGCCCCAGCATTTT
CASGEGQGLQPQHF
>TRBD2|TRBV5-1|TRBJ2-7|15|many
TGCGCCAGCAGCTCTAGCGGGGGAAGCTCCTACGAGCAGTACTTC
CASSSSGGSSYEQYF
>NA|TRBV5-1|TRBJ2-3|16|NA
TGCGCCAGCAGCTTGGCCGGCCAGATACTCACAGATACGCAGTATTTT
CASSLAGQILTDTQYF
>TRBD1|TRBV15|TRBJ2-2|14|NA
TGTGCCACCAGCAGACGGACAGGTCCCGGGGAGCTGTTTTTT
CATSRRTGPGELFF
>TRBD2|TRBV5-1|TRBJ2-7|15|many
TGCGCCAGCAGCATCCTTAGCGGGGACTTCTACGAGCAGTACTTC
CASSILSGDFYEQYF
>NA|TRBV7-2|TRBJ2-7|12|NA
TGTGCCAGCAGCCCGGCAGGGGGAGGGCAGTACTTC
CASSPAGGGQYF
>TRBD2|TRBV10-3|TRBJ2-7|13|few
TGTGCCATCAGCGGCGGGGGGGGGAATGAGCAGTACTTC
CAISGGGGNEQYF
>TRBD1|TRBV4-2|TRBJ1-1|14|few
TGTGCCAGCAGCCAAGAAAACAGGGGAGCGGAAGCTTTCTTT
CASSQENRGAEAFF
>NA|TRBV12-5|TRBJ2-1|17|many
NA
CASGLAVEVYFYNEQFF
>TRBD1|TRBV3-1|TRBJ2-7|15|NA
TGTGCCAGCAGCCCTCGTCGGACAGGGGACTACGAGCAGTACTTC
CASSPRRTGDYEQYF
>TRBD2|TRBV5-1|TRBJ2-5|15|many
TGCGCCAGCAGAAACAGCGGGGTCATCCAAGAGACCCAGTACTTC
CASRNSGVIQETQYF
>TRBD2|TRBV4-3|TRBJ2-5|15|few
TGCGCCAGCAGCTTTAGCGGGGCCCTTCAAGAGACCCAGTACTTC
CASSFSGALQETQYF
>TRBD1|TRBV25-1|TRBJ2-7|16|NA
TGTGCCAGCAGTGAAAATAACCTCGGGACAGCCTACGAGCAGTACTTC
CASSENNLGTAYEQYF
>TRBD1|TRBV5-1|TRBJ2-7|12|NA
TGCGCCAGCAGCGTCACAGGGGTAGAGCAGTACTTC
CASSVTGVEQYF
>TRBD1|TRBV10-3|TRBJ1-6|13|many
TGTGCCACCCTGACAGGGCTTGGATCACCCCTCCACTTT
CATLTGLGSPLHF
>NA|TRBV12-3/TRBV12-4|TRBJ1-4|14|NA
TGTGCCAGCAGTTTAGCAGGCAGGGCTGAAAAACTGTTTTTT
CASSLAGRAEKLFF
>TRBD2|TRBV4-3|TRBJ2-1|16|NA
TGCGCCAGCAGCCAAGAAAGACCAGGACTAGCGGGAGAGCAGTTCTTC
CASSQERPGLAGEQFF
>NA|TRBV12-3/TRBV12-4|TRBJ2-3|14|few
TGTGCCAGCAGGACCCCCGGACAGCTCGGCACGCAGTATTTT
CASRTPGQLGTQYF
>NA|TRBV29-1|TRBJ2-1|13|NA
TGCAGCGCTACTGGGTCAGGGTTCAATGAGCAGTTCTTC
CSATGSGFNEQFF
>NA|TRBV6-5|TRBJ2-7|15|many
TGTGCCAGCAGTTACTCTTCCCTCCGTCCTGCCGAGCAGTACTTC
CASSYSSLRPAEQYF
>TRBD1|TRBV7-2|TRBJ2-7|14|many
TGTGCCAGCAGCCAAACTACAGGGGTCAACGAGCAGTACTTC
CASSQTTGVNEQYF
>TRBD1|TRBV12-3/TRBV12-4|TRBJ1-2|14|NA
TGTGCCAGCAGTCCCGACAGGGGCTACTATGGCTACACCTTC
CASSPDRGYYGYTF
>TRBD1|TRBV27|TRBJ2-1|17|once
TGTGCCAGCAGTTTTCTAAAAAGCGGGACAGGGGTGAATGAGCAGTTCTTC
CASSFLKSGTGVNEQFF
>NA|TRBV12-3/TRBV12-4|TRBJ2-7|14|many
TGTGCCAGCAGTGTGGGGGCCAGTTCCTACGAGCAGTACTTC
CASSVGASSYEQYF
>NA|TRBV12-3/TRBV12-4|TRBJ2-2|14|many
TGTGCCAGCAGCCCGACCCGAAACACCGGGGAGCTGTTTTTT
CASSPTRNTGELFF
>TRBD1|TRBV5-1|TRBJ2-7|16|many
TGCGCCAGCAGCTTGGCCTCCGGGACAGGGGCCTACGAGCAGTACTTC
CASSLASGTGAYEQYF
>NA|TRBV3-1|TRBJ2-4|15|few
TGTGCCAGCAGCCCCCAGGGCCTGGGCGGGCACATTCAGTACTTC
CASSPQGLGGHIQYF
>NA|TRBV7-9|TRBJ1-4|17|many
TGTGCCAGCAGCTTAGGACAGGCCCCCAGGAATGGTGAAAAACTGTTTTTT
CASSLGQAPRNGEKLFF
>TRBD1|TRBV5-1|TRBJ2-7|15|many
TGCGCCAGCAGCTTGAATGGGGGACAGGTCTACGAGCAGTACTTC
CASSLNGGQVYEQYF
>NA|TRBV5-1|TRBJ2-7|13|few
TGCGCCAGCTGCAGGGGATACTCCTACGAGCAGTACTTC
CASCRGYSYEQYF
>NA|TRBV7-9|TRBJ2-1|13|few
TGTGCCAGCAGCGAGGGGGTGGTGGATGAGCAGTTCTTC
CASSEGVVDEQFF
>NA|TRBV11-1|TRBJ2-1|19|NA
TGTGCCAGCAGCTTACTTCGGCCCCCCGACACGACAATGTACAATGAGCAGTTCTTC
CASSLLRPPDTTMYNEQFF
>NA|TRBV9|TRBJ2-7|13|NA
TGTGCCAGCAGTCGGGGGACTGGCTACGAGCAGTACTTC
CASSRGTGYEQYF
>NA|TRBV12-3/TRBV12-4|TRBJ2-7|14|NA
TGTGCCAGCAGACCTCAGGGGACGGCGTACGAGCAGTACTTC
CASRPQGTAYEQYF
>NA|TRBV7-8|TRBJ1-5|15|many
TGTGCCAGCAGCTTAGTGTCAGATAGCAATCAGCCCCAGCATTTT
CASSLVSDSNQPQHF
>TRBD1|TRBV7-2|TRBJ1-6|17|many
TGTGCCAGCAGCTTAACGGGACAGGGAATTCTACGGTCACCCCTCCACTTT
CASSLTGQGILRSPLHF
>TRBD2|TRBV11-2|TRBJ2-1|14|NA
TGTGCCAGCAGCTCTAGCGGTTACTACAATGAGCAGTTCTTC
CASSSSGYYNEQFF
>TRBD2|TRBV27|TRBJ2-3|17|NA
TGTGCCAGCAGTTCAACTAGCGGGAGGTTGCCAACAGATACGCAGTATTTT
CASSSTSGRLPTDTQYF
>NA|TRBV18|TRBJ1-2|15|few
TGTGCCAGCTCACCCCGTGGCAGTGTTAACTATGGCTACACCTTC
CASSPRGSVNYGYTF
>TRBD1|TRBV27|TRBJ2-1|15|NA
TGTGCCAGCAGTCCCATCAGGGGGCCCAACAATGAGCAGTTCTTC
CASSPIRGPNNEQFF